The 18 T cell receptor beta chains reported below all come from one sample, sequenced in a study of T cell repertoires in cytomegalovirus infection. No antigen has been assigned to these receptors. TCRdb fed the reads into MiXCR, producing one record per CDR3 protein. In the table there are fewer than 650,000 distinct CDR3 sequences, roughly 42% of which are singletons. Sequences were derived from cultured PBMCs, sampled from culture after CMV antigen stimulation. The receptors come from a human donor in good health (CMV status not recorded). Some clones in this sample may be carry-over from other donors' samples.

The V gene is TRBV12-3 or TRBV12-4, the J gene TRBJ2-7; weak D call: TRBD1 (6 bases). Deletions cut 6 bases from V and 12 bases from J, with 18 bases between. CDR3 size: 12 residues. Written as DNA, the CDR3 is TGTGCCAGCAGCCGTACAGGGACCGTCTCGTACTTC. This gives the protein CASSRTGTVSYF.

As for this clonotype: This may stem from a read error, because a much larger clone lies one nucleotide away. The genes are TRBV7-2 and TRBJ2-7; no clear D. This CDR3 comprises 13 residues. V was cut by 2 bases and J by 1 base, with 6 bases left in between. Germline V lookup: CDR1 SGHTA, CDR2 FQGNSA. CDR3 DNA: TGTGCCAGCAGCTTAATCGGGTCCTACGAGCAGTACTTC. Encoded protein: CASSLIGSYEQYF.

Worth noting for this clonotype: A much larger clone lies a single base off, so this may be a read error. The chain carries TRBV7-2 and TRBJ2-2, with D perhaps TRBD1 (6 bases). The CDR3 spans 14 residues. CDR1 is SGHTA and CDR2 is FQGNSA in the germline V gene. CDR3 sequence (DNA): TGTGCCAGCAGCTTATCAGGGGTCGCCGGGGTGCTGTTTTTT. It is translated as CASSLSGVAGVLFF. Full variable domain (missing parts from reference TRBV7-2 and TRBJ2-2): GAGVSQSPSNKVTEKGKDVELRCDPISGHTALYWYRQSLGQGLEFLIYFQGNSAPDKSGLPSDRFSAERTGGSVSTLTIQRTQQEDSAVYLCASSLSGVAGVLFFGEGSRLTVL.

CDR3 region: CASTGYGLAGGGYEQYF. CDR3 DNA sequence: TGTGCCAGCACGGGTTACGGACTAGCGGGGGGCGGGTACGAGCAGTACTTC. The chain couples TRBV28 to TRBJ2-7, with 14 nucleotides matching TRBD2. The germline CDR1 and CDR2 sequences are MDHEN and SYDVKM. J lost 4 bases, V lost 7 bases, and 12 bases had no gene match. This CDR3 has 17 amino acids.

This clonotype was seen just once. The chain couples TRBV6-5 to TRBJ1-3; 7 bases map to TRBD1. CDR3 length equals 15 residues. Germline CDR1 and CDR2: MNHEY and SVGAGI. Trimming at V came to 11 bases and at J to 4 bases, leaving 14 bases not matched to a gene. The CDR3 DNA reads TGTGCCTGTCGAGAAGGGGCAGGGGGAGGAAACACCATATATTTT. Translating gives CACREGAGGGNTIYF.

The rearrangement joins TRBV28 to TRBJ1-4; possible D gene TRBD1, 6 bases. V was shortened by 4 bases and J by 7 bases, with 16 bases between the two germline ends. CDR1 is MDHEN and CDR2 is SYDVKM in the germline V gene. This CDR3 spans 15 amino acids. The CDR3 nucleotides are TGTGCCAGCAGTTCCGGCGGGGGCGCCAGTGAAAAACTGTTTTTT. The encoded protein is CASSSGGGASEKLFF.

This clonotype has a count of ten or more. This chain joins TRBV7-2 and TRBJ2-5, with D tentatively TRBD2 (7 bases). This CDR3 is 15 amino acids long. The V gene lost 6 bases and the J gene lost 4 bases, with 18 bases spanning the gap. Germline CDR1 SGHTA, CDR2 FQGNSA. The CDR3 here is CASSFVGGAGETQYF. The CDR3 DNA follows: TGTGCCAGCAGTTTTGTGGGGGGGGCCGGAGAGACCCAGTACTTC. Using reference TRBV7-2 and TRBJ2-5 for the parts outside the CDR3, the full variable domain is GAGVSQSPSNKVTEKGKDVELRCDPISGHTALYWYRQSLGQGLEFLIYFQGNSAPDKSGLPSDRFSAERTGGSVSTLTIQRTQQEDSAVYLCASSFVGGAGETQYFGPGTRLLVL.

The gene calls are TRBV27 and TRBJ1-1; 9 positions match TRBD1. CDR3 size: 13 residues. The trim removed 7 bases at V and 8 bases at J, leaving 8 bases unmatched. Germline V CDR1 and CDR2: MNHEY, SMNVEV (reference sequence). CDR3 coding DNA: TGTGCCAGCAAAGACCGGGACAGGGAAGAAGCTTTCTTT. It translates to CASKDRDREEAFF.

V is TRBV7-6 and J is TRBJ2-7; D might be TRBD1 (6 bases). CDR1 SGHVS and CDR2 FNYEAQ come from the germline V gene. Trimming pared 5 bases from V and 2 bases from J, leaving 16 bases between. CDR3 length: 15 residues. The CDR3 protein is CASSRTGSRTYEQYF. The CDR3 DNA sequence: TGTGCCAGCAGCCGTACAGGGTCCCGAACCTACGAGCAGTACTTC.

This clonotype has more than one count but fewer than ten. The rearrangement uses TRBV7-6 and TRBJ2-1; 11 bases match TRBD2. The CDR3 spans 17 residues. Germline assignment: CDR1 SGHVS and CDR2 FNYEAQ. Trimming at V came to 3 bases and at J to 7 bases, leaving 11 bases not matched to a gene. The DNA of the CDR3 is TGTGCCAGCAGCTTTGAACCCGGGACTAGCGGTAATAATGAGCAGTTCTTC. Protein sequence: CASSFEPGTSGNNEQFF.

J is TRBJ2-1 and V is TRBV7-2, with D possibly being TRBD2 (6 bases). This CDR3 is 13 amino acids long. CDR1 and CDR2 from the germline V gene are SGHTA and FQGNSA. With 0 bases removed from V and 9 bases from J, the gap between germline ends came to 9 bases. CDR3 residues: CASSLAGGTEQFF. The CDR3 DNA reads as TGTGCCAGCAGCTTAGCCGGGGGTACTGAGCAGTTCTTC.

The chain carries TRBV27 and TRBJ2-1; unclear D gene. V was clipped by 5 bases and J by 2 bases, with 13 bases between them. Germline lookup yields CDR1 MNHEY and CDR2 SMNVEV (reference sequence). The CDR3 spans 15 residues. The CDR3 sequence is CASSPDGAPYNEQFF. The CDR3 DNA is TGTGCCAGCAGTCCCGACGGAGCCCCCTACAATGAGCAGTTCTTC.

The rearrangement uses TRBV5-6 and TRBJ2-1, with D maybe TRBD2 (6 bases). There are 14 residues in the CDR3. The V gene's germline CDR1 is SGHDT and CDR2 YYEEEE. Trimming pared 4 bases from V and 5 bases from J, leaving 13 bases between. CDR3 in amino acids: CASSRPGGDNEQFF. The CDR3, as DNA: TGTGCCAGCAGCCGACCTGGAGGGGACAATGAGCAGTTCTTC. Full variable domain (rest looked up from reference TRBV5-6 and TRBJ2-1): DAGVTQSPTHLIKTRGQQVTLRCSPKSGHDTVSWYQQALGQGPQFIFQYYEEEERQRGNFPDRFSGHQFPNYSSELNVNALLLGDSALYLCASSRPGGDNEQFFGPGTRLTVL.

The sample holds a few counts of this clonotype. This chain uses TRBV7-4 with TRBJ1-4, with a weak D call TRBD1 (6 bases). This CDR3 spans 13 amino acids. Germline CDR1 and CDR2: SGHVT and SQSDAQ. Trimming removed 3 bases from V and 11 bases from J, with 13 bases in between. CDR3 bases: TGTGCCAGCAGCTTCGAACAGGGTTTGAAACTGTTTTTT. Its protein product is CASSFEQGLKLFF. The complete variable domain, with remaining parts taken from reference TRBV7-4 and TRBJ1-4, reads GAGVSQSPRYKVAKRGRDVALRCDSISGHVTLYWYRQTLGQGSEVLTYSQSDAQRDKSGRPSGRFSAERPERSVSTLKIQRTEQGDSAVYLCASSFEQGLKLFFGSGTQLSVL.

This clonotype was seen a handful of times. CDR3 nucleotide sequence: TGCGCCAGCAGCTTGGCCGGCGGGATCTCCTACAATGAGCAGTTCTTC. Translation gives CASSLAGGISYNEQFF. The chain links TRBV5-1 to TRBJ2-1; D is possibly TRBD2 (6 bases). The CDR3 spans 16 residues. The V gene lost 0 bases and the J gene lost 0 bases, with 10 bases spanning the gap. In germline, CDR1 is SGHRS, CDR2 YFSETQ.

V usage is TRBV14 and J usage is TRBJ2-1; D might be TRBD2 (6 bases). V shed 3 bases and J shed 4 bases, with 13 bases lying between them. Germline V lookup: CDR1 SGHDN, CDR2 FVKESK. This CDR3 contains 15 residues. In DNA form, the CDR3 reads TGTGCCAGCAGCCAGTCCCCGGGACTGTACAATGAGCAGTTCTTC. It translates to CASSQSPGLYNEQFF.

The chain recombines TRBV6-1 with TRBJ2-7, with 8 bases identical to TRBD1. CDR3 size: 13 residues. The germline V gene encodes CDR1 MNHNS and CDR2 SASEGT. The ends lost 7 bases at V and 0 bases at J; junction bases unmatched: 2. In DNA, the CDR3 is TGTGCCAGCATACAGGGGGGCTCCTACGAGCAGTACTTC. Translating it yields CASIQGGSYEQYF.

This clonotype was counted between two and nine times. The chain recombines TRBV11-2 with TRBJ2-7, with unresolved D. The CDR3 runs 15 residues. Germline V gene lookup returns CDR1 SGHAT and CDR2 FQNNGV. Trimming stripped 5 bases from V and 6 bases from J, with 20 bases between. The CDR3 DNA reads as TGTGCCAGCAGCAACTACCGGGCCGGAAAAGGCGAGCAGTACTTC. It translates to CASSNYRAGKGEQYF.